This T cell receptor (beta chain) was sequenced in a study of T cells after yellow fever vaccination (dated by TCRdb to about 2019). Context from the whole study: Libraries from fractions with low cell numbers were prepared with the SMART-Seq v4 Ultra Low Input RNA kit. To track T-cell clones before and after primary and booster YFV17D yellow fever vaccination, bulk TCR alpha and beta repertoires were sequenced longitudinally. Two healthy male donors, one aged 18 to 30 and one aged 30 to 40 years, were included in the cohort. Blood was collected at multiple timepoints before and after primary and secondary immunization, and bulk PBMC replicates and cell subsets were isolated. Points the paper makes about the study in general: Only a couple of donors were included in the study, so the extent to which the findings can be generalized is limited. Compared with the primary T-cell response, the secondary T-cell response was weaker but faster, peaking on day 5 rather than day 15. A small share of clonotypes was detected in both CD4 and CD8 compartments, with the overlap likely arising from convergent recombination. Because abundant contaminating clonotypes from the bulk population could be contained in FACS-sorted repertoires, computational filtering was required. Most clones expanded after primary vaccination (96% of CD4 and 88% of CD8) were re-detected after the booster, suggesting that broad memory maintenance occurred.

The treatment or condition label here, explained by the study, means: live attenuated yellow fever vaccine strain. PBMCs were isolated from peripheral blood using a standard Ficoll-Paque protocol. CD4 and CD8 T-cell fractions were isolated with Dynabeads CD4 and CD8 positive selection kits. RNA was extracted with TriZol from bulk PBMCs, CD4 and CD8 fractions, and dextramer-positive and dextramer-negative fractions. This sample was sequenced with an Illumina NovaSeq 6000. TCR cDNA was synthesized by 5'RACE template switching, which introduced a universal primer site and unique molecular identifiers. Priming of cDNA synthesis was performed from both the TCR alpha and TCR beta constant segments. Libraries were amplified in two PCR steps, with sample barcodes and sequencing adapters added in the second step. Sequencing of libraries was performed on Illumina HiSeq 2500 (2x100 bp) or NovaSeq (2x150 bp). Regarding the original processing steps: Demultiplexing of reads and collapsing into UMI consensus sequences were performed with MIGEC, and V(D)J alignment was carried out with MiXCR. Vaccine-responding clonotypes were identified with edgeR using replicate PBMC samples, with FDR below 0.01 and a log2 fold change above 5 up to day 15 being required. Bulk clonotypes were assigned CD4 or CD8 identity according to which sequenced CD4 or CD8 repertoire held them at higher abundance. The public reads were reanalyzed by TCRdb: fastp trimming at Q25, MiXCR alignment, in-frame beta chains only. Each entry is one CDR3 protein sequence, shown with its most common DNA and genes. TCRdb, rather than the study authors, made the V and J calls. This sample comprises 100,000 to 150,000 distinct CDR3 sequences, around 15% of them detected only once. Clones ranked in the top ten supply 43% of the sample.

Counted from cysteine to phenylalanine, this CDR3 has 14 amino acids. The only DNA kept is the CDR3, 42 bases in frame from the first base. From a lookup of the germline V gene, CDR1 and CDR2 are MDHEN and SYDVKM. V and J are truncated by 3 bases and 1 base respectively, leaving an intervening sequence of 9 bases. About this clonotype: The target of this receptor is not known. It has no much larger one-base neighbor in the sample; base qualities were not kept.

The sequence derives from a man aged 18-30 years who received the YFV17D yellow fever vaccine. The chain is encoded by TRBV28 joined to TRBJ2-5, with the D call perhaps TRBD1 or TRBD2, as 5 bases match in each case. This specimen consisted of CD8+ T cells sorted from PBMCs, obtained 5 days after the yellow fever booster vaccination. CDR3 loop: CASSFLGVQETQYF. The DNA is TGTGCCAGCAGTTTTCTGGGGGTCCAAGAGACCCAGTACTTC.